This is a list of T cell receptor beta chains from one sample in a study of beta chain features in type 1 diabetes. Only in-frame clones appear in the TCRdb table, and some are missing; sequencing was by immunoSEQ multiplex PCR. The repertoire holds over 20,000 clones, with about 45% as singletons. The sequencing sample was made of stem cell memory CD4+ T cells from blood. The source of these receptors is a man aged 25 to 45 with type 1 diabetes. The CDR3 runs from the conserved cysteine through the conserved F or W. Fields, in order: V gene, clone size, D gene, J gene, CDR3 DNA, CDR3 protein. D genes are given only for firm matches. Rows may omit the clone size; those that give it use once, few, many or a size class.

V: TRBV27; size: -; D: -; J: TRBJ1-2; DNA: TGTGCCAGCAGTCCACGAACAGGGCTCTATGGCTACACCTTC; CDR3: CASSPRTGLYGYTF
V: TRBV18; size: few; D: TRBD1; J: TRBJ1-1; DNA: TGTGCCAGCTCACCGAGGGGGACAGGGGACACTGAAGCTTTCTTT; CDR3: CASSPRGTGDTEAFF
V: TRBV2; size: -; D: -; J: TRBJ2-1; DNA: TGTGCCAGCAGTGACCTAGCGAGTACTCACAATGAGCAGTTCTTC; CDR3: CASSDLASTHNEQFF
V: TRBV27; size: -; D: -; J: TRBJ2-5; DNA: TGTGCCAGCAGTTTATACGGACAGAGCGAAGAGACCCAGTACTTC; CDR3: CASSLYGQSEETQYF
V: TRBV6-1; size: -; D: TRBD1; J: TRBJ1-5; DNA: TGTGCCAGCAGTCGACAGGGGAGAAGCAATCAGCCCCAGCATTTT; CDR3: CASSRQGRSNQPQHF
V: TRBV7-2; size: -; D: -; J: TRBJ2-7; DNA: TGTGCCAGCAGCTTAGTGCCGGGGATATTCTACGAGCAGTACTTC; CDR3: CASSLVPGIFYEQYF
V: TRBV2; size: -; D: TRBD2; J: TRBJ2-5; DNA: TGTGCCAGCAAACTAGCGGGAGAGACCCAGTACTTC; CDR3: CASKLAGETQYF
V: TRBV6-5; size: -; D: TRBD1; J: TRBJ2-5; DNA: TGTGCCAGCAGTTCTACCGGGACAGGGTTGGCGACCCAGTACTTC; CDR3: CASSSTGTGLATQYF
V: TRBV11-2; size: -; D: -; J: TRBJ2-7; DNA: TGTGCCAGCAGCTTTTTGGAGACGAGCACGTACTTC; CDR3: CASSFLETSTYF
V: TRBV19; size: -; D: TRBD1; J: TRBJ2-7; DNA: TGTGCCAGTAGTACACCCCAGGGGGCGCGAAACGAGCAGTACTTC; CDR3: CASSTPQGARNEQYF
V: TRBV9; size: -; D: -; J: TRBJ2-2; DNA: TGTGCCAGCAGCGAACAGGGTTGGGTGAACACCGGGGAGCTGTTTTTT; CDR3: CASSEQGWVNTGELFF
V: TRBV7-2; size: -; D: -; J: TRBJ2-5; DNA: TGTGCCAGCAGCCCAGGCGGTCCGAGGAGGCAAGAGACCCAGTACTTC; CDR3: CASSPGGPRRQETQYF
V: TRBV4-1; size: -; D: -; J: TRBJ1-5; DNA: TGCGCCAGCAGCCAAGATAGTGGGGAGCAGCCCCAGCATTTT; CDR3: CASSQDSGEQPQHF
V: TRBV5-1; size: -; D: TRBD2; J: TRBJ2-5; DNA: TGCGCCAGCAGCGTCCTTAGCGGGGGACAAGAGACCCAGTACTTC; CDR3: CASSVLSGGQETQYF
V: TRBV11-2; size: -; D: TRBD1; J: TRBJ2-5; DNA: TGTGCCAGTGGACAGGGGAAAGAGACCCAGTACTTC; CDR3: CASGQGKETQYF
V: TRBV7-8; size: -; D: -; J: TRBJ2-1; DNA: TGTGCCAGCAGCAGGGGGGGAACTTACAATGAGCAGTTCTTC; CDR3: CASSRGGTYNEQFF
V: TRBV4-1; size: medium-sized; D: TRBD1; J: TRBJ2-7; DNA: TGCGCCAGCAGCCTACAACCGGGACAGGGTCTCTACGAGCAGTACTTC; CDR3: CASSLQPGQGLYEQYF
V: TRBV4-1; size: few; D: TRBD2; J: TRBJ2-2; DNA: TGCGCCAGCAGCCAAGATCAGCTAGCGGGGGGGACGAACACCGGGGAGCTGTTTTTT; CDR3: CASSQDQLAGGTNTGELFF
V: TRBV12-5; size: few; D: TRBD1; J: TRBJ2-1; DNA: TGTGCTAGTGTCCGGACAGGGGGCGTCTATGAGCAGTTCTTC; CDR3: CASVRTGGVYEQFF
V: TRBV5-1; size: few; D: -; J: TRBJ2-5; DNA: TGCGCCAGCAGCCTATCAGGACAGACCCAAGAGACCCAGTACTTC; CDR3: CASSLSGQTQETQYF
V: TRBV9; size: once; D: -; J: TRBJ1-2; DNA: TGTGCCAGCAGCGTAGATAAGGGGAACTATGGCTACACCTTC; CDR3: CASSVDKGNYGYTF
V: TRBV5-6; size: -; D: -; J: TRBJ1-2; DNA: TGTGCCAGCAGCCCGGGGGAAAACTATGGCTACACCTTC; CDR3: CASSPGENYGYTF
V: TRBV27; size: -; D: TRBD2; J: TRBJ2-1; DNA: TGTGCCAGCAGTTTATCATTCCGCGGGAGGGCCCACGAGCAGTTCTTC; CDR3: CASSLSFRGRAHEQFF